Following are 8 T cell receptor beta chains from one sample sequenced in a study of blood T cells in healthy people across ages. Through a sample-barcoded 5' primer and a J-beta primer mix, a second PCR was run for 7 to 11 cycles. TCRdb ran MiXCR on the 5' RACE reads and lists one entry per CDR3 protein. The sample holds 1.6 million or so distinct CDR3 sequences; roughly a third are singletons and the top ten take about 11%. The sequencing input was blood. The source is a woman aged 25 to 45 in good health.

This clonotype was counted many times. This rearrangement joins TRBV7-2 to TRBJ2-7; 13 bases fit TRBD2. CDR1 and CDR2 from the germline V gene are SGHTA and FQGNSA. This CDR3 region has 16 residues. V shed 4 bases and J 6 bases; nucleotides not matched to a gene: 9. DNA for the CDR3: TGTGCCAGCAGCTCGGGGACTAGCGGGACGCGAACCGAGCAGTACTTC. This translates into CASSSGTSGTRTEQYF.

This clonotype occurred a few times. The rearrangement uses TRBV20-1 and TRBJ1-2; maybe TRBD1 (5 bases). The CDR3 has 15 residues. Trimming cost V 0 bases and J 5 bases, with 16 bases left between them. CDR1 DFQATT and CDR2 SNEGSKA come from the germline V gene (reference sequence). Here the CDR3 reads CSARDLRFPGYGYTF. In DNA, the CDR3 is TGCAGTGCTAGAGATCTCCGCTTCCCAGGGTATGGCTACACCTTC.

This sequence joins TRBV6-1 and TRBJ1-5; D remains unclear. The germline V gene has CDR1 MNHNS and CDR2 SASEGT. The CDR3 consists of 14 residues. V shed 2 bases and J shed 5 bases, with 10 bases lying between them. CDR3 coding DNA: TGTGCCAGCAGTGAATCGGGGTCGTATCAGCCCCAGCATTTT. Translated, it gives CASSESGSYQPQHF.

The chain couples TRBV20-1 to TRBJ1-6; D is unclear. V dropped 3 bases and J dropped 10 bases, with 7 bases sitting between them. The CDR3 is 11 amino acids. Germline-derived CDR1 and CDR2 are DFQATT and SNEGSKA (reference sequence). CDR3 residues: CSASGGSPLHF. The CDR3 region has the DNA TGCAGTGCTAGTGGTGGGTCACCCCTCCACTTT.

V usage is TRBV7-9 and J usage is TRBJ2-7, with TRBD2 matching over 8 bases. In germline, CDR1 is SEHNR, CDR2 FQNEAQ (reference sequence). After removal of 5 bases from V and 5 bases from J, the junction contained 14 bases not matched to a gene. The CDR3 has 16 residues. For the CDR3, the DNA is TGTGCCAGCAGCCAAAGCTCCACTAGCGGAGACGACGAGCAGTACTTC. Its protein is CASSQSSTSGDDEQYF.

The genes are TRBV30 and TRBJ1-2; D uncertain. The V end was cut by 3 bases, the J end by 7 bases, with 12 bases between. There are 12 residues in the CDR3. CDR1 and CDR2 from the germline V gene are GTSNPN and SVGIG (reference sequence). CDR3 DNA: TGTGCCTGGAGGGCCCCTAAGGCTGGCTACACCTTC. Translation: CAWRAPKAGYTF.

The rearrangement links TRBV10-2 to TRBJ2-6; D not resolved. Deletions cut 0 bases from V and 11 bases from J, with 14 bases between. There are 15 residues in the CDR3. Germline loops: CDR1 WSHSY, CDR2 SAAADI. The CDR3 here is CASSESGYRLDVLTF. In DNA form, the CDR3 reads TGCGCCAGCAGTGAGTCGGGGTACCGCTTGGACGTCCTGACTTTC.

V and J are TRBV20-1 and TRBJ1-5; no reliable D call. The germline CDR1 and CDR2 sequences are DFQATT and SNEGSKA (reference sequence). With 1 base removed from V and 2 bases from J, the gap between germline ends came to 12 bases. This CDR3 region has 15 residues. In DNA form, the CDR3 reads TGCAGTGCTAGAGCCGACCATTCGGGCAATCAGCCCCAGCATTTT. Protein: CSARADHSGNQPQHF.